One T cell receptor beta chain is described in this entry. The CDR3 is made up of 14 amino acids. With 6 bases clipped from V and 7 bases from J, the junction kept 5 bases outside the gene matches. Germline lookup yields CDR1 GTSNPN and CDR2 SVGIG (reference sequence). The source of the sample is a study of OX40 agonist ivuxolimab in advanced cancers. The overall study: Prior anti-PD-1, anti-PD-L1 or anti-CTLA-4 therapy was allowed; more than 30% had some.

Data came from immunoSEQ multiplex PCR; TCRdb stores just in-frame clones and leaves some out. This sample has tens of thousands of clones, with approximately 90% found just once. The receptor was derived from an adult with an advanced solid tumor such as melanoma, head and neck, liver or kidney cancer. Source: CD4+ or CD8+ T cells sorted from blood, taken in a trial of the OX40 agonist ivuxolimab. The V call is TRBV30, the J call TRBJ2-1; 14 bases map to TRBD2. CDR3 sequence (DNA): TGTGCCTGCGGACTAGCGGGGGGAAGTAATGAGCAGTTCTTC. Amino acids: CACGLAGGSNEQFF.